This paragraph covers one T cell receptor (beta chain) sequence. Its antigen is undetermined. Profiling relied on immunoSEQ multiplex PCR, and the TCRdb table lists in-frame clones only, not all of them. The table lists 80,000 or so clones, approximately 85% of them singletons, with roughly 25% in the top ten. This entry is derived from a study of OX40 agonist ivuxolimab in advanced cancers. On the study more broadly: Ivuxolimab was delivered to patients intravenously every 2 weeks at doses spanning 0.01 to 10 mg/kg. Dose-escalation subjects each had hepatocellular carcinoma, melanoma, renal cell or head and neck cancer. General study points: Near-lowest levels of clonal expansion characterized partial responders at 0.1-3.0 mg/kg.

The material sequenced was CD4+ or CD8+ T cells sorted from blood, taken in a trial of the OX40 agonist ivuxolimab. This TCR came from an adult with an advanced solid tumor such as melanoma, head and neck, liver or kidney cancer.

CDR3 protein: CASSPYDGRSGANVLTF. CDR3 in DNA: TGTGCCAGCTCACCATATGACGGGCGCTCTGGGGCCAACGTCCTGACTTTC. The J gene is TRBJ2-6, the V gene TRBV18; no reliable D call. Trimming cost V 2 bases and J 0 bases, with 11 bases left between them. The germline CDR1 and CDR2 sequences are KGHSH and LQKENI. The CDR3 loop spans 17 amino acids.